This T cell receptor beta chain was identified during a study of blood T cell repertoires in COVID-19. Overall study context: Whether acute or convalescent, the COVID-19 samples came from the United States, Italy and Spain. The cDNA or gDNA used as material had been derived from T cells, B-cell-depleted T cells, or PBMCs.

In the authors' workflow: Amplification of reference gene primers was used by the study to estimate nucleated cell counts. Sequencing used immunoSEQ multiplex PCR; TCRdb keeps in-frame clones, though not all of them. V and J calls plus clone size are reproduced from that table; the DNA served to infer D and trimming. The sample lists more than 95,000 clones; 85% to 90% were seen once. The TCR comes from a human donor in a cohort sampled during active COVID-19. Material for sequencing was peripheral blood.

CDR3 protein: CASSSDRYNQPQHF. The DNA of the CDR3 is TGTGCCAGCAGCTCTGACAGGTACAATCAGCCCCAGCATTTT. This chain uses TRBV28 with TRBJ1-5; tentatively, D is TRBD1 (6 bases). This CDR3 has 14 amino acids. Germline loops: CDR1 MDHEN, CDR2 SYDVKM. Trimming removed 6 bases from V and 3 bases from J, with 12 bases in between.